The sequence of this T cell receptor (beta chain) was determined in a study of blood T cells in healthy people across ages. The study's findings and limits: Getting older went along with TCR beta diversity per million T cells dropping roughly linearly.

The V and J ends lost 4 bases and 8 bases respectively, with 11 bases between them. In germline, CDR1 is MGHDK, CDR2 SYGVNS. The CDR3 totals 12 residues. With respect to this clonotype: Its antigen is currently unknown.

Next came a second PCR, run for roughly 6 to 11 cycles, which used a sample-barcoded 5' primer along with a J-beta primer mix. TCRdb recomputed calls from the 5' RACE reads with MiXCR, one row per CDR3 protein. The data hold 700,000 to 950,000 distinct CDR3 sequences, with 55% to 75% observed a single time. The chain recombines TRBV25-1 with TRBJ1-2; D gene ambiguous. The TCR sequence derives from a young man in good health. Sequences were obtained from blood. The CDR3 sequence is CASSGSGYGYTF. The CDR3 DNA follows: TGTGCCAGCAGTGGGTCAGGCTACGGCTACACCTTC.